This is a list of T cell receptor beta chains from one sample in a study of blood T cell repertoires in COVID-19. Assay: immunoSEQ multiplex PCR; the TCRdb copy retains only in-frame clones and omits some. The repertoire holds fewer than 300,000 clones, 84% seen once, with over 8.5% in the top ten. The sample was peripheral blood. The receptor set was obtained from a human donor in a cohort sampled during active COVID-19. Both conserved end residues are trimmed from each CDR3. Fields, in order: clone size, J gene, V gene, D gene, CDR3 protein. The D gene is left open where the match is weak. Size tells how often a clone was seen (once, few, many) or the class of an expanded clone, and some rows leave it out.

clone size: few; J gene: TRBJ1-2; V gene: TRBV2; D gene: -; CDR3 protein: ASRQGYGYT
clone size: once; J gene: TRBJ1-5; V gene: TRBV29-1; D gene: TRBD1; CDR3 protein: SVRTGRSNQPQH
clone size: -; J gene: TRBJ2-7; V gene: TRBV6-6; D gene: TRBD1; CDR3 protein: ASSYSTGGSYEQY
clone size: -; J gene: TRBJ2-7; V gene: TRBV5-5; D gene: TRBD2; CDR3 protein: ASSLGGFGLAAYEQY
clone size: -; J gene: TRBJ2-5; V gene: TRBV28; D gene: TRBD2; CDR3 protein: ASSSPGRGVQETQY
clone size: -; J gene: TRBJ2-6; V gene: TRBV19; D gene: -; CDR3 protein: ASRMRSSGANVLT
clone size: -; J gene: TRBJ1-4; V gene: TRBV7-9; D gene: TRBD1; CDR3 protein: ASSEGQGYEKLF
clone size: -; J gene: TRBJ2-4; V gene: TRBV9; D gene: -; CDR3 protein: ASSVAGEGIQY
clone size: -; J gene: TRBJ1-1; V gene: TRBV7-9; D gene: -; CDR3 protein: ASSLARRKNTEAF
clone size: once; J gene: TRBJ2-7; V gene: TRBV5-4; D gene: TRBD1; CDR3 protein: ASSNGQGFIVEQY
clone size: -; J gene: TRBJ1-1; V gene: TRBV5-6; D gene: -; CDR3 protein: ASSPGGIWRVTEAF
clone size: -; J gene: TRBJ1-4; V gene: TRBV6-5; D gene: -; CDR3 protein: ASSISWARGEKLF
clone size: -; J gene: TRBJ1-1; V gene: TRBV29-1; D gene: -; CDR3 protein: SVTSGNTEAF
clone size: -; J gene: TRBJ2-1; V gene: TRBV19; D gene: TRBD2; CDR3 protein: ASSRTSGIRDEQF